Following are 22 T cell receptor beta chains from one sample sequenced in a study of blood T cell repertoires in COVID-19. Assay used: immunoSEQ multiplex PCR; TCRdb lists only in-frame clones, some missing. The table has approximately 300,000 clones, about four fifths seen once. The sequencing input was peripheral blood. These receptors originate from a woman aged 45-65 years with acute or convalescent COVID-19.

This chain uses TRBV10-3 with TRBJ1-6, with a possible D match to TRBD1 (6 bases). The CDR3 consists of 14 residues. Germline V CDR1 and CDR2: ENHRY, SYGVKD. Trimming removed 2 bases at V and 10 bases at J, with 12 bases between. CDR3 sequence reads: CAISEEGQPSPLHF. The CDR3 DNA is TGTGCCATCAGTGAGGAAGGACAGCCCTCACCCCTCCACTTT.

The count of this clone is one. The CDR3 spells CAWTFYNEQFF. The CDR3 nucleotides read TGTGCCTGGACGTTCTACAATGAGCAGTTCTTC. The rearrangement uses TRBV30 and TRBJ2-1, with no clear D. The CDR3 has 11 amino acids. The germline V and J ends were trimmed by 4 bases and 3 bases, with 4 bases remaining between them. Per the germline V gene, CDR1 is GTSNPN and CDR2 is SVGIG (reference sequence). The full variable domain, with the rest looked up from reference TRBV30 and TRBJ2-1, is SQTIHQWPATLVQPVGSPLSLECTVEGTSNPNLYWYRQAAGRGLQLLFYSVGIGQISSEVPQNLSASRPQDRQFILSSKKLLLSDSGFYLCAWTFYNEQFFGPGTRLTVL.

The chain is built from TRBV7-2 and TRBJ1-4; 7 bases are shared with TRBD1. The germline V gene encodes CDR1 SGHTA and CDR2 FQGNSA. The CDR3 sequence is 14 residues long. The V gene end was trimmed by 6 bases and the J gene end by 6 bases; junction bases not matched to a gene: 7. In DNA form, the CDR3 reads TGTGCCAGCAGATTGGGGACAGCGGATGAAAAACTGTTTTTT. Amino acid sequence: CASRLGTADEKLFF.

The chain couples TRBV4-2 to TRBJ2-3; TRBD2 matches 10 bases. V lost 0 bases and J lost 4; bases outside the gene matches: 4. This CDR3 spans 16 amino acids. Germline V gives CDR1 LGHNA, CDR2 YNFKEQ. CDR3 in amino acids: CASSQESGGAPDTQYF. The DNA of the CDR3 is TGTGCCAGCAGCCAAGAAAGCGGGGGGGCCCCAGATACGCAGTATTTT.

The chain carries TRBV19 and TRBJ2-1, with D maybe TRBD2 (6 bases). The germline V gene encodes CDR1 LNHDA and CDR2 SQIVND (reference sequence). V was shortened by 6 bases and J by 8 bases, with 17 bases between the two germline ends. The CDR3 length is 14 residues. The CDR3 is CASRRSWGVYEQFF. The CDR3, as DNA: TGTGCCAGTAGACGGTCCTGGGGGGTCTATGAGCAGTTCTTC.

This sequence joins TRBV6-5 and TRBJ1-1, with TRBD1 matching 7 bases. The junction had 6 bases not matched to a gene; V was cut back by 0 bases and J by 8 bases. The CDR3 has 14 residues. The germline V gene has CDR1 MNHEY and CDR2 SVGAGI. In DNA form, the CDR3 reads TGTGCCAGCAGTTACTCGATGAGACAGGGCGAAGCTTTCTTT. It translates to CASSYSMRQGEAFF.

The chain carries TRBV19 and TRBJ1-3; weak D call: TRBD1 (5 bases). Per germline, CDR1 LNHDA and CDR2 SQIVND (reference sequence). With 5 bases removed from V and 0 bases from J, the gap between germline ends came to 11 bases. This CDR3 has 15 amino acids. Written as DNA, the CDR3 is TGTGCCAGTAGTGCAGGGTGGAGCTCTGGAAACACCATATATTTT. Translating gives CASSAGWSSGNTIYF.

The rearrangement joins TRBV10-3 to TRBJ1-2; D is unresolved. The CDR3 runs 14 residues. Trimming pared 3 bases from V and 7 bases from J, leaving 15 bases between. Looked up from germline, CDR1 is ENHRY and CDR2 is SYGVKD. The CDR3, as DNA: TGTGCCATCAGTGATGGAGGGTATATTGGTGGCTACACCTTC. It specifies CAISDGGYIGGYTF.

This clone was seen only a few times. In nucleotides, the CDR3 is TGTGCTAGTGGTTCAACAGGGCTGACCTACAATGAGCAGTTCTTC. This codes for CASGSTGLTYNEQFF. The chain combines TRBV12-5 with TRBJ2-1; D may be TRBD1 (6 bases). Deletions cut 4 bases from V and 2 bases from J, with 12 bases between. This CDR3 has 15 residues. Germline lookup yields CDR1 LGHNT and CDR2 FRNRAP.

The CDR3 bases are TGTGCCAGCAGCGCCATCAGAGGGGGGAACACTGAAGCTTTCTTT. Amino acid sequence: CASSAIRGGNTEAFF. The genes are TRBV28 and TRBJ1-1; D may be TRBD1 (6 bases). Germline V CDR1 and CDR2: MDHEN, SYDVKM. The CDR3 is 15 residues long. V lost 6 bases, J lost 1 base, and 15 bases lay in between.

The chain carries TRBV30 and TRBJ1-3; 7 bases are shared with TRBD1. This CDR3 region has 14 residues. V shed 3 bases and J 2 bases; nucleotides not matched to a gene: 4. CDR1 and CDR2 from the germline V gene are GTSNPN and SVGIG (reference sequence). The CDR3: CAWRETGAGNTIYF. CDR3 coding DNA: TGTGCCTGGAGGGAAACAGGGGCTGGAAACACCATATATTTT.

This rearrangement joins TRBV25-1 to TRBJ1-5, with 7 bases lining up with TRBD1. J lost 3 bases, V lost 5 bases, and 4 bases had no gene match. CDR1 and CDR2 (germline): MGHDK, SYGVNS. This CDR3 region has 14 residues. CDR3 nucleotide sequence: TGTGCCAGCAGTACGGGACAGAACAATCAGCCCCAGCATTTT. It specifies CASSTGQNNQPQHF. The whole variable domain, remainder taken from reference TRBV25-1 and TRBJ1-5, is EADIYQTPRYLVIGTGKKITLECSQTMGHDKMYWYQQDPGMELHLIHYSYGVNSTEKGDLSSESTVSRIRTEHFPLTLESARPSHTSQYLCASSTGQNNQPQHFGDGTRLSIL.

The rearrangement links TRBV7-2 to TRBJ1-1; 7 nucleotides line up with TRBD1. The CDR3 totals 13 residues. V lost 5 bases and J lost 5; bases outside the gene matches: 5. The germline V gene encodes CDR1 SGHTA and CDR2 FQGNSA. The CDR3 DNA sequence: TGTGCCAGCAGCAGACAGGGTTTGACTGAAGCTTTCTTT. This translates into CASSRQGLTEAFF. Combining the CDR3 with reference TRBV7-2 and TRBJ1-1 gives the whole variable domain GAGVSQSPSNKVTEKGKDVELRCDPISGHTALYWYRQSLGQGLEFLIYFQGNSAPDKSGLPSDRFSAERTGGSVSTLTIQRTQQEDSAVYLCASSRQGLTEAFFGQGTRLTVV.

The chain employs TRBV11-2 and TRBJ2-7; possibly TRBD2 for D (6 bases). The germline V gene encodes CDR1 SGHAT and CDR2 FQNNGV. The CDR3 has 14 amino acids. Trimming cost V 5 bases and J 6 bases, with 17 bases left between them. CDR3: CASSLRGNPPEQYF. CDR3 in DNA: TGTGCCAGCAGCCTCCGCGGGAACCCCCCCGAGCAGTACTTC. Full variable domain (rest looked up from reference TRBV11-2 and TRBJ2-7): EAGVAQSPRYKIIEKRQSVAFWCNPISGHATLYWYQQILGQGPKLLIQFQNNGVVDDSQLPKDRFSAERLKGVDSTLKIQPAKLEDSAVYLCASSLRGNPPEQYFGPGTRLTVT.

The sample holds a few counts of this clone. This chain connects TRBV29-1 to TRBJ2-2; TRBD2 might be the D (7 bases). The V end lost 7 bases, the J end lost 0 bases, and 15 bases lay between the germline ends. The CDR3 runs to 15 residues. Germline lookup yields CDR1 SQVTM and CDR2 ANQGSEA. The CDR3 sequence: CSGGGWPSNTGELFF. CDR3 nucleotides: TGCAGCGGGGGGGGCTGGCCCTCGAACACCGGGGAGCTGTTTTTT.

The CDR3 coding sequence is TGTGCCAGTAGTTCGGGACTAGCGGGGGGTAGGTCCTACAATGAGCAGTTCTTC. Translating gives CASSSGLAGGRSYNEQFF. The chain uses TRBV19 and TRBJ2-1, with 15 bases identical to TRBD2. Germline V CDR1 and CDR2: LNHDA, SQIVND (reference sequence). V was pared by 5 bases and J by 1 base, with 6 bases of the junction left unmatched. The CDR3 is made up of 18 amino acids. Full variable domain (remainder filled in from reference TRBV19 and TRBJ2-1): DGGITQSPKYLFRKEGQNVTLSCEQNLNHDAMYWYRQDPGQGLRLIYYSQIVNDFQKGDIAEGYSVSREKKESFPLTVTSAQKNPTAFYLCASSSGLAGGRSYNEQFFGPGTRLTVL.

The V call is TRBV24-1, the J call TRBJ2-5, with 8 bases lining up with TRBD2. With V trimmed by 3 bases and J by 4 bases, 9 bases remained unmatched. The germline gives CDR1 KGHDR, CDR2 SFDVKD. The CDR3 runs 16 residues. CDR3 nucleotide sequence: TGTGCCACCAGTGATCCGGGGCATAGCGGGGCAGAGACCCAGTACTTC. This gives the protein CATSDPGHSGAETQYF.

The chain carries TRBV5-4 and TRBJ2-1; 9 bases line up with TRBD1. Per the germline V gene, CDR1 is SGHNT and CDR2 is YYREEE (reference sequence). CDR3 length: 16 residues. The trim removed 4 bases at V and 7 bases at J, leaving 12 bases unmatched. The CDR3 DNA reads as TGTGCCAGCAGCGGGCCGGGACAGGGAGTTATAAATGAGCAGTTCTTC. Amino acids: CASSGPGQGVINEQFF.

V usage is TRBV6-2 or TRBV6-3 and J usage is TRBJ1-5, with a possible D match to TRBD1 (5 bases). This CDR3 has 14 amino acids. Trimming left V 2 bases short and J 3 bases short, with 8 bases between. In germline, CDR1 is MNHEY, CDR2 SVGEGT. DNA of the CDR3: TGTGCCAGCAGTTACCTGGGGCTCAATCAGCCCCAGCATTTT. Protein sequence: CASSYLGLNQPQHF.

The V and J genes are TRBV29-1 and TRBJ1-3; D remains unclear. CDR1 is SQVTM and CDR2 is ANQGSEA in the germline V gene. Trimming left V 1 base short and J 0 bases short, with 7 bases between. The CDR3 covers 14 residues. The DNA for the CDR3 is TGCAGCGTTGAAGGAGGGAGCTCTGGAAACACCATATATTTT. It codes for CSVEGGSSGNTIYF. Together with reference TRBV29-1 and TRBJ1-3, the CDR3 gives the full variable domain: SAVISQKPSRDICQRGTSLTIQCQVDSQVTMMFWYRQQPGQSLTLIATANQGSEATYESGFVIDKFPISRPNLTFSTLTVSNMSPEDSSIYLCSVEGGSSGNTIYFGEGSWLTVV.

The chain combines TRBV6-5 with TRBJ2-2; TRBD2 matches at 8 bases. Germline V gene data show CDR1 as MNHEY and CDR2 as SVGAGI. After removal of 6 bases from V and 0 bases from J, the junction contained 3 bases not matched to a gene. The CDR3 runs 15 residues. As DNA, the CDR3 is TGTGCCAGCAGCCAGCGGGGGACGAACACCGGGGAGCTGTTTTTT. This gives the protein CASSQRGTNTGELFF.

V gene TRBV2 combines with J gene TRBJ1-2; tentative D call: TRBD1 (5 bases). Germline CDR1 is SNHLY and CDR2 is FYNNEI. This CDR3 contains 11 residues. Trimming removed 10 bases at V and 8 bases at J, with 14 bases between. The CDR3 region is CATTAGYGYTF. In DNA form, the CDR3 reads TGTGCCACTACCGCAGGGTACGGCTACACCTTC.